This TCR beta chain was identified in a study of somatic mutations in cytotoxic T cells in rheumatoid arthritis. Study background: Flow cytometry sorted some V beta antibody-stained T-cell populations to nearly 100% purity, V beta1+ cells among them being sequenced for TCRB.

J gave up 3 bases and V 3 bases, and 3 bases lay outside the gene matches. CDR1 is LNHDA and CDR2 is SQIVND in the germline V gene (reference sequence). The CDR3 is 15 amino acids. Using immunoSEQ multiplex PCR, the repertoire was profiled, and TCRdb retains in-frame clones only, with some absent. The table has roughly 7,800 clones, around 75% seen once. On this clone: What it binds is unknown.

Study observations and caveats: Greater age accompanied higher CD8+ clonality in rheumatoid arthritis patients, a pattern that was absent in healthy controls. Rheumatoid arthritis patients showed slight TRBV07 underrepresentation, and this was not adjusted for multiple comparisons.

The receptor was derived from a woman aged 50 to 60 in good health. The rearrangement links TRBV19 to TRBJ2-7, with 12 bases matching TRBD2. The sample taken for sequencing was CD8+ T cells sorted from blood. The CDR3 region has the DNA TGTGCCAGTAGTATCGGGACTAGCGGGCGCTACGAGCAGTACTTC. The encoded protein is CASSIGTSGRYEQYF.